The clone carrying this T cell receptor (beta chain) was detected only a few times. This record comes from a study of identical twins. Germline lookup yields CDR1 SNHLY and CDR2 FYNNEI. V lost 7 bases, J lost 5 bases, and 6 bases stayed unmatched. This CDR3 is built from 13 residues. Unique molecular identifiers were present on the cDNA, and a universal primer site came from template switching. TCRdb passed the 5' RACE reads through MiXCR, listing each CDR3 protein once. The repertoire includes roughly 690,000 distinct CDR3 sequences, around 6% of them detected once, and under 2% sits in the top ten. The clonotype was recovered from a man between 18 and 35 years old in good health. The chain employs TRBV2 and TRBJ2-3; 7 bases match TRBD1. The specimen was naive T cells sorted from blood. The CDR3 coding sequence is TGTGCCAGCACCACACAGGGGCAAGATACGCAGTATTTT. Translation gives CASTTQGQDTQYF.